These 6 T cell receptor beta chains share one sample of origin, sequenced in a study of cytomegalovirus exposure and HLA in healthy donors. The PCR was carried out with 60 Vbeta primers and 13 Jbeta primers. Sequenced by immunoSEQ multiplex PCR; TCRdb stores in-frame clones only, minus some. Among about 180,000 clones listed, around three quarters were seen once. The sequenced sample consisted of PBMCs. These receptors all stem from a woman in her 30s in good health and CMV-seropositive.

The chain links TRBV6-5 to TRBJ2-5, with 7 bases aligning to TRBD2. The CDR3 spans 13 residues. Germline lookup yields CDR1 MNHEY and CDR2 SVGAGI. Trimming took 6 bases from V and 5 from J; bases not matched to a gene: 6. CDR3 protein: CASSPGGLETQYF. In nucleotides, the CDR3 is TGTGCCAGCAGCCCCGGGGGGTTGGAGACCCAGTACTTC.

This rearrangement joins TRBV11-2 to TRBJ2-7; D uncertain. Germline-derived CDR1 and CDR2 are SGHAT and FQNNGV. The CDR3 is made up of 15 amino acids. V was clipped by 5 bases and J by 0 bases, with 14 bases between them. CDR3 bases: TGTGCCAGCAGCACACTCTCGGGTCGCTCCTACGAGCAGTACTTC. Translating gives CASSTLSGRSYEQYF.

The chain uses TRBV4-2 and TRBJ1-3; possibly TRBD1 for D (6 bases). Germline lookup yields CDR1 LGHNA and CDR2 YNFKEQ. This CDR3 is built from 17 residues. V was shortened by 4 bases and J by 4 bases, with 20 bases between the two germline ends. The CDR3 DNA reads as TGTGCCAGCAGCCGCCCGTCGACAGGCAGAGCAGGAAACACCATATATTTT. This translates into CASSRPSTGRAGNTIYF.

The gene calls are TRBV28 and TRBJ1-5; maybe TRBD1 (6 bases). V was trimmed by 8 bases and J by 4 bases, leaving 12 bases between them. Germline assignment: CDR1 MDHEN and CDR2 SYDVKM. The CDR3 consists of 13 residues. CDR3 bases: TGTGCCAGCCACGGACAGTCGAATCAGCCCCAGCATTTT. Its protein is CASHGQSNQPQHF.

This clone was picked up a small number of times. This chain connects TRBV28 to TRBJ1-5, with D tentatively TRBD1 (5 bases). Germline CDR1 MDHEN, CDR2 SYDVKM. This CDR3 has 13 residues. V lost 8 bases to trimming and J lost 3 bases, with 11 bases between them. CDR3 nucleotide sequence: TGTGCCAGCGGGGCAGTACTCAATCAGCCCCAGCATTTT. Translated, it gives CASGAVLNQPQHF.

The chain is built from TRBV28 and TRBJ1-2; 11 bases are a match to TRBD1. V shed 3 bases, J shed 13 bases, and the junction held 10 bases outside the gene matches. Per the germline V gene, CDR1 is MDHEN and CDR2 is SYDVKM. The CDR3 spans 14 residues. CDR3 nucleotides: TGTGCCAGCAGTTTCCCATGGACAGGGGGCGACTGCACCTTC. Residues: CASSFPWTGGDCTF.